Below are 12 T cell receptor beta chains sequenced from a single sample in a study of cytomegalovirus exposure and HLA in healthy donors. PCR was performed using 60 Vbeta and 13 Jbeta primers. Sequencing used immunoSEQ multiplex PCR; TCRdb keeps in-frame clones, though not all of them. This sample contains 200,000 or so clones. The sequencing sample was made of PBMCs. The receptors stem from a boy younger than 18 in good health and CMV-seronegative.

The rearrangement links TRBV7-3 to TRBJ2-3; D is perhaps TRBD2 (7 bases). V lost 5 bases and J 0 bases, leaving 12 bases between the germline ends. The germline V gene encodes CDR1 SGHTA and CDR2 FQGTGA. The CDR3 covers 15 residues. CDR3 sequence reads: CASSPGGPSTDTQYF. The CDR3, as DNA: TGTGCCAGCAGCCCCGGGGGGCCTAGCACAGATACGCAGTATTTT.

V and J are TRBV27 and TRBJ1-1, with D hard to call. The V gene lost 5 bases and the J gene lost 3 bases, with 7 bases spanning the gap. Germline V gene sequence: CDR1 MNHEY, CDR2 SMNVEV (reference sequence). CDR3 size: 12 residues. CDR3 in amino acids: CASSDWHTEAFF. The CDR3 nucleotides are TGTGCCAGCAGTGACTGGCACACTGAAGCTTTCTTT.

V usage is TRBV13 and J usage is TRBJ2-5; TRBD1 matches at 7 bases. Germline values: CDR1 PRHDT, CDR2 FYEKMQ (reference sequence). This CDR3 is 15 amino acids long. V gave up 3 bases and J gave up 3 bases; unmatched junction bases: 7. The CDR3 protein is CASSFAQGTEETQYF. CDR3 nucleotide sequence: TGTGCCAGCAGCTTCGCACAGGGGACGGAAGAGACCCAGTACTTC.

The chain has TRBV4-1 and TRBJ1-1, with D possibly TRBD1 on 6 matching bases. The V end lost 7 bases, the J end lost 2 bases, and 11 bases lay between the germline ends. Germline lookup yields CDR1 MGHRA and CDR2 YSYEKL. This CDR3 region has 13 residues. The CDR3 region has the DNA TGCGCCAGCAAGAAACAGGGAAACACTGAAGCTTTCTTT. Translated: CASKKQGNTEAFF.

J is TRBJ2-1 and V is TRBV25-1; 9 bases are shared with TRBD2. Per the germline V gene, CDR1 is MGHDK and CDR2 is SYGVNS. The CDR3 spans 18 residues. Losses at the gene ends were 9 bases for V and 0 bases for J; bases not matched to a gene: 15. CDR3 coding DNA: TGTGCCAGGCGCGATTCCGCGGGGGGGAATAGCTCCTACAATGAGCAGTTCTTC. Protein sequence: CARRDSAGGNSSYNEQFF.

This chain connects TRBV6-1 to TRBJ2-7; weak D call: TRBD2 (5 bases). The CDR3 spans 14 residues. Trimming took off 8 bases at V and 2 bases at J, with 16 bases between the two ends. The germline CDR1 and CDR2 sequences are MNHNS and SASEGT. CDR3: CASGGTKLPYEQYF. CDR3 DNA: TGTGCCAGCGGAGGTACTAAATTACCCTACGAGCAGTACTTC.

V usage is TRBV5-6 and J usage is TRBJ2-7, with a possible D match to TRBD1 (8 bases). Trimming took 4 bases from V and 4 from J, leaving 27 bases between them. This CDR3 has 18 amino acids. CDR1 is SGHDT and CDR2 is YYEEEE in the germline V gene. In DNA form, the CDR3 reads TGTGCCAGCAGCCACGCACAGGGGGGGCCAGAAAGCGGATACGAGCAGTACTTC. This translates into CASSHAQGGPESGYEQYF.

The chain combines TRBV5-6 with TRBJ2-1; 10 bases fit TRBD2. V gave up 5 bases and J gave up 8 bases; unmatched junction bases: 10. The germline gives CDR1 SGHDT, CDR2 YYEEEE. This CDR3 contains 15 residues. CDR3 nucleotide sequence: TGTGCCAGCAGTTTGACTAGCGGGTATAAGTATGAGCAGTTCTTC. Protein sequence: CASSLTSGYKYEQFF.

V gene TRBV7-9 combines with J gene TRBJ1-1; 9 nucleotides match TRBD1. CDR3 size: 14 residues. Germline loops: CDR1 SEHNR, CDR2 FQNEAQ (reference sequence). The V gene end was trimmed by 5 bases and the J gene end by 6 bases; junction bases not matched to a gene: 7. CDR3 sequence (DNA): TGTGCCAGCAGCATCACAGGGGGCGCGGCTGAAGCTTTCTTT. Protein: CASSITGGAAEAFF.

The CDR3 loop reads CASRDRGKGGELFF. The CDR3 DNA reads as TGTGCCAGCAGGGACAGGGGGAAGGGCGGGGAGCTGTTTTTT. The J gene is TRBJ2-2, the V gene TRBV2; 10 positions match TRBD1. The germline V gene encodes CDR1 SNHLY and CDR2 FYNNEI. The V gene end was trimmed by 6 bases and the J gene end by 7 bases; junction bases not matched to a gene: 5. This CDR3 is built from 14 residues.

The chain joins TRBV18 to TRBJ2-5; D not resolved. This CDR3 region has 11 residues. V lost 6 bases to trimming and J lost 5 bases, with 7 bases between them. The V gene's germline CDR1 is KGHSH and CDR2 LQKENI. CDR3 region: CASSSSETQYF. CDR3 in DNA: TGTGCCAGCTCGTCTTCCGAGACCCAGTACTTC.

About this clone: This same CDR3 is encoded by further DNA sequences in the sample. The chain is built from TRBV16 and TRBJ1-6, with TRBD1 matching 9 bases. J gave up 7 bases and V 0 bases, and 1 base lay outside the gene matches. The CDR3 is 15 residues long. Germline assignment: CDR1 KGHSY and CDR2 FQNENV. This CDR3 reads CASSQSGQGNSPLHF. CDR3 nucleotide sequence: TGTGCCAGCAGCCAATCGGGACAGGGAAATTCACCCCTCCACTTT.